Below, 27 T cell receptor beta chains from the same sample are listed, as sequenced in a study of T cell repertoires in cytomegalovirus infection (dated by TCRdb to about 2019). The sample was run on an Illumina HiSeq 1500. TCRdb cleaned the public reads at Q25 with fastp, built clones with MiXCR and kept in-frame beta chains. Each CDR3 protein appears once, grouped with its most common genes and DNA. Within this sample are around 430,000 distinct CDR3 sequences, with roughly 42% of them counted one time only. The biggest ten clones account for around 45% of the sample. This specimen's treatment or condition label, per the study, means: in vitro stimulation with specific CMV peptide epitopes to enrich CMV-specific T cells. No antigen is known for these receptors. This specimen consisted of cultured PBMCs, obtained from culture after CMV antigen stimulation. Receptors were obtained from a human donor in good health (CMV status not recorded). Some clones in this sample may be carry-over from other donors' samples.

The rearrangement links TRBV5-4 to TRBJ1-2, with 8 bases that match TRBD1. The length of the CDR3 is 15 residues. Germline CDR1 is SGHNT and CDR2 is YYREEE (reference sequence). V lost 4 bases to trimming and J lost 3 bases; unmatched junction nucleotides: 8. CDR3 sequence: CASSARDRWDYGYTF. The CDR3 DNA reads as TGTGCCAGCAGCGCCCGGGACAGGTGGGACTATGGCTACACCTTC. Together with reference TRBV5-4 and TRBJ1-2, the CDR3 gives the full variable domain: ETGVTQSPTHLIKTRGQQVTLRCSSQSGHNTVSWYQQALGQGPQFIFQYYREEENGRGNFPPRFSGLQFPNYSSELNVNALELDDSALYLCASSARDRWDYGYTFGSGTRLTVV.

The chain uses TRBV20-1 and TRBJ2-5; no reliable D call. Trimming left V 2 bases short and J 2 bases short, with 18 bases between. Germline V lookup: CDR1 DFQATT, CDR2 SNEGSKA (reference sequence). The CDR3 contains 16 residues. This CDR3 is CSARPWVLEVQETQYF. CDR3 nucleotides: TGCAGTGCTAGACCCTGGGTCCTTGAGGTTCAAGAGACCCAGTACTTC.

This clonotype has just a few counts. The chain couples TRBV7-6 to TRBJ1-1; TRBD1 is a possible D gene (6 bases). The CDR3 extends over 14 amino acids. V lost 6 bases, J lost 3 bases, and 14 bases lay in between. CDR1 is SGHVS and CDR2 is FNYEAQ in the germline V gene. The CDR3 sequence: CASSQQGVDTEAFF. CDR3 DNA: TGTGCCAGCAGTCAACAGGGAGTCGACACTGAAGCTTTCTTT.

This clonotype was found many times. This rearrangement joins TRBV7-2 to TRBJ1-6; the D gene is possibly TRBD1 (5 bases). Germline V gene lookup returns CDR1 SGHTA and CDR2 FQGNSA. Trimming left V 5 bases short and J 9 bases short, with 17 bases between. CDR3 size: 15 residues. CDR3 residues: CASSPMAGVGSPLHF. Written as DNA, the CDR3 is TGTGCCAGCAGCCCTATGGCGGGGGTGGGTTCACCCCTCCACTTT.

This clonotype has just a few counts. V is TRBV4-1 and J is TRBJ2-3, with 10 bases that match TRBD2. Germline V gene lookup returns CDR1 MGHRA and CDR2 YSYEKL. The CDR3 is 18 amino acids. V shed 3 bases, J shed 5 bases, and the junction held 14 bases outside the gene matches. The CDR3 spells CASSQLPFSGGPGDTQYF. The CDR3 nucleotides are TGCGCCAGCAGCCAGCTCCCCTTTAGCGGGGGGCCGGGAGATACGCAGTATTTT.

The chain carries TRBV6-1 and TRBJ1-1; no reliable D call. Germline V gene data show CDR1 as MNHNS and CDR2 as SASEGT. The CDR3 has 16 amino acids. The V gene lost 0 bases and the J gene lost 2 bases, with 13 bases spanning the gap. The chain's CDR3 is CASSEAVGGLNTEAFF. CDR3 bases: TGTGCCAGCAGTGAAGCTGTTGGAGGGCTAAACACTGAAGCTTTCTTT.

The chain couples TRBV7-6 to TRBJ2-1; 8 bases agree with TRBD1. Germline assignment: CDR1 SGHVS and CDR2 FNYEAQ. The CDR3 has 19 amino acids. Trimming took 0 bases from V and 0 from J; bases not matched to a gene: 10. The CDR3: CASSLAGTGPTSSYNEQFF. CDR3 bases: TGTGCCAGCAGCTTAGCCGGGACAGGACCCACAAGCTCCTACAATGAGCAGTTCTTC.

The CDR3: CASIEGASYGYTF. CDR3 DNA sequence: TGTGCCAGCATTGAGGGGGCCTCCTATGGCTACACCTTC. The chain employs TRBV2 and TRBJ1-2; 7 positions match TRBD1. The CDR3 covers 13 residues. Per germline, CDR1 SNHLY and CDR2 FYNNEI. After removal of 7 bases from V and 4 bases from J, the junction contained 6 bases not matched to a gene.

The chain's CDR3 is CASGFLRGLGYTF. The DNA of the CDR3 is TGTGCTAGTGGTTTCCTCAGGGGGCTTGGCTACACCTTC. The rearrangement joins TRBV12-5 to TRBJ1-2; 8 bases agree with TRBD1. The germline V gene encodes CDR1 LGHNT and CDR2 FRNRAP. V dropped 3 bases and J dropped 7; count of bases not matched to a gene: 4. This CDR3 has 13 residues. Looking up the rest from reference TRBV12-5 and TRBJ1-2 gives the full variable domain: DARVTQTPRHKVTEMGQEVTMRCQPILGHNTVFWYRQTMMQGLELLAYFRNRAPLDDSGMPKDRFSAEMPDATLATLKIQPSEPRDSAVYFCASGFLRGLGYTFGSGTRLTVV.

The rearrangement joins TRBV7-8 to TRBJ2-3; 8 bases match TRBD2. V shed 8 bases and J 1 base; nucleotides not matched to a gene: 14. This CDR3 region has 17 residues. The germline V gene encodes CDR1 SGHVS and CDR2 FQNEAQ. Written as DNA, the CDR3 is TGTGCCAGCCGAGCTTCGGCCGGGGGGGGGGGCACAGATACGCAGTATTTT. The encoded protein is CASRASAGGGGTDTQYF.

The rearrangement uses TRBV7-2 and TRBJ1-5, with D possibly matching TRBD1 (5 bases). Germline CDR1 reads SGHTA; CDR2 reads FQGNSA. CDR3 length equals 14 residues. V dropped 0 bases and J dropped 5 bases, with 8 bases sitting between them. The CDR3 DNA follows: TGTGCCAGCAGCTTAGCCATAGGGGATCAGCCCCAGCATTTT. It translates to CASSLAIGDQPQHF.

This CDR3 is CASSRSIERLLSYGYTF. CDR3 in DNA: TGTGCCAGTAGTAGATCGATCGAGAGATTGCTCTCCTATGGCTACACCTTC. The chain combines TRBV19 with TRBJ1-2; the D is unclear. Germline CDR1 reads LNHDA; CDR2 reads SQIVND (reference sequence). CDR3 length: 17 amino acids. Trimming left V 4 bases short and J 4 bases short, with 22 bases between.

The chain joins TRBV27 to TRBJ1-5; possible D gene TRBD1, 6 bases. This CDR3 has 15 residues. Trimming took 5 bases from V and 3 from J, leaving 14 bases between them. The germline CDR1 and CDR2 sequences are MNHEY and SMNVEV (reference sequence). CDR3 protein: CASSDRGTTNQPQHF. CDR3 DNA sequence: TGTGCCAGCAGTGACCGAGGGACAACCAATCAGCCCCAGCATTTT.

This clonotype was seen a handful of times. The J gene is TRBJ2-5, the V gene TRBV7-2; D may be TRBD1 (7 bases). Trimming stripped 3 bases from V and 4 bases from J, with 18 bases between. The CDR3 is 16 residues long. From germline, CDR1 is SGHTA and CDR2 FQGNSA. The CDR3 is CASSFYRGGVGETQYF. CDR3 sequence (DNA): TGTGCCAGCAGCTTCTACAGGGGAGGCGTTGGAGAGACCCAGTACTTC. The whole variable domain, filled in from reference TRBV7-2 and TRBJ2-5, reads GAGVSQSPSNKVTEKGKDVELRCDPISGHTALYWYRQSLGQGLEFLIYFQGNSAPDKSGLPSDRFSAERTGGSVSTLTIQRTQQEDSAVYLCASSFYRGGVGETQYFGPGTRLLVL.

V gene TRBV7-9 combines with J gene TRBJ2-3; D is possibly TRBD2 (6 bases). Trimming removed 4 bases at V and 7 bases at J, with 15 bases between. Germline V gene sequence: CDR1 SEHNR, CDR2 FQNEAQ (reference sequence). The CDR3 consists of 14 residues. The CDR3 protein is CASSSVGTRYTQYF. The CDR3, as DNA: TGTGCCAGCAGCTCCGTCGGGACTCGATATACGCAGTATTTT. The complete variable domain, with remaining parts taken from reference TRBV7-9 and TRBJ2-3, reads DTGVSQNPRHKITKRGQNVTFRCDPISEHNRLYWYRQTLGQGPEFLTYFQNEAQLEKSRLLSDRFSAERPKGSFSTLEIQRTEQGDSAMYLCASSSVGTRYTQYFGPGTRLTVL.

There are many counts of this clonotype. The chain combines TRBV7-2 with TRBJ2-1, with TRBD1 matching over 7 bases. The germline gives CDR1 SGHTA, CDR2 FQGNSA. Unmatched junction bases numbered 13, after V lost 5 bases and J lost 12 bases. There are 14 residues in the CDR3. CDR3 sequence reads: CASSLRQGTVVQFF. In DNA, the CDR3 is TGTGCCAGCAGCCTGCGACAGGGAACTGTGGTGCAGTTCTTC.

This clonotype was detected only once. CDR3 amino acids: CASSLARGANEQYF. The CDR3 coding sequence is TGTGCCAGCAGCTTAGCCAGGGGGGCCAACGAGCAGTACTTC. This chain uses TRBV7-2 with TRBJ2-7; possibly TRBD1 for D (7 bases). Germline loops: CDR1 SGHTA, CDR2 FQGNSA. Trimming took off 0 bases at V and 5 bases at J, with 11 bases between the two ends. There are 14 residues in the CDR3.

The rearrangement uses TRBV6-9 and TRBJ2-7; no clear D. V lost 2 bases and J lost 5, with 10 bases in between. The CDR3 covers 13 residues. Germline values: CDR1 MNHGY, CDR2 SVAAGI. CDR3 coding DNA: TGTGCCAGCAGTTATACAATCCCCAACGAGCAGTACTTC. The encoded protein is CASSYTIPNEQYF.

The CDR3 is CASSLVGGGGAEETQYF. CDR3 in DNA: TGTGCCAGCAGCTTAGTAGGAGGCGGGGGGGCGGAAGAGACCCAGTACTTC. J is TRBJ2-5 and V is TRBV7-2, with 9 bases matching TRBD2. This CDR3 contains 17 residues. V shed 1 base and J 3 bases; nucleotides not matched to a gene: 9. Germline CDR1 reads SGHTA; CDR2 reads FQGNSA.

This clonotype was seen a handful of times. V usage is TRBV6-6 and J usage is TRBJ1-4, with 9 bases matching TRBD1. Per germline, CDR1 MNHNY and CDR2 SVGAGI (reference sequence). J lost 7 bases, V lost 2 bases, and 2 bases had no gene match. This CDR3 region has 14 residues. The CDR3 region has the DNA TGTGCCAGCAGTTACCGGGACAGGGTTGAAAAACTGTTTTTT. Translating gives CASSYRDRVEKLFF.

This clonotype was detected a few times. The chain is built from TRBV7-2 and TRBJ2-5; possibly TRBD2 for D (7 bases). CDR1 is SGHTA, CDR2 FQGNSA, per germline. The CDR3 contains 17 residues. Trimming took off 0 bases at V and 2 bases at J, with 16 bases between the two ends. The CDR3 reads CASSLAIRGGGQETQYF. In nucleotides, the CDR3 is TGTGCCAGCAGCTTAGCTATCAGGGGAGGGGGACAAGAGACCCAGTACTTC.

This chain uses TRBV7-6 with TRBJ2-2; the match to TRBD2 covers 11 bases. V gave up 2 bases and J gave up 5 bases; unmatched junction bases: 1. Germline CDR1 SGHVS, CDR2 FNYEAQ. The CDR3 loop spans 15 amino acids. The CDR3 loop reads CASSLTSGRTGELFF. The CDR3 DNA reads TGTGCCAGCAGCTTAACTAGCGGGAGAACCGGGGAGCTGTTTTTT.

In this sample, this clonotype turned up a few times. The chain links TRBV6-1 to TRBJ1-6; D is uncertain. CDR1 is MNHNS and CDR2 is SASEGT in the germline V gene. This CDR3 has 13 residues. The V end lost 2 bases, the J end lost 7 bases, and 6 bases lay between the germline ends. CDR3 nucleotides: TGTGCCAGCAGTGAAATCCTAAATTCACCCCTCCACTTT. This sequence encodes CASSEILNSPLHF.

The V and J genes are TRBV6-1 and TRBJ1-4, with D tentatively TRBD1 (6 bases). V was cut by 6 bases and J by 5 bases, with 13 bases left in between. This CDR3 region has 14 residues. Per germline, CDR1 MNHNS and CDR2 SASEGT. CDR3 sequence: CASRMDSYNEKLFF. The CDR3, as DNA: TGTGCCAGCAGGATGGACAGTTACAATGAAAAACTGTTTTTT.

J is TRBJ2-1 and V is TRBV20-1, with a tentative D call TRBD2 (6 bases). The CDR3 covers 12 residues. CDR1 DFQATT and CDR2 SNEGSKA come from the germline V gene (reference sequence). The V and J ends lost 6 bases and 9 bases respectively, with 15 bases between them. The CDR3 region has the DNA TGCAGTGCCCGGGGAGGTCTGGGTGAGCAGTTCTTC. Its translation: CSARGGLGEQFF.

This chain links TRBV4-1 with TRBJ2-6; a possible D gene is TRBD2 (5 bases). From germline, CDR1 is MGHRA and CDR2 YSYEKL. This CDR3 is built from 20 residues. V lost 1 base and J lost 3, with 22 bases in between. In nucleotides, the CDR3 is TGCGCCAGCAGCCAAGTGGTGGCCCAACGGACGGGGAGTGGGGCCAACGTCCTGACTTTC. Amino acids: CASSQVVAQRTGSGANVLTF.

This chain uses TRBV6-6 with TRBJ2-5; D uncertain. The germline gives CDR1 MNHNY, CDR2 SVGAGI (reference sequence). The CDR3 is 13 amino acids. The V end was cut by 8 bases, the J end by 5 bases, with 15 bases between. The CDR3 here is CASASNSRETQYF. DNA for the CDR3: TGTGCCAGCGCTTCTAATTCCCGGGAGACCCAGTACTTC.